This record looks at one T cell receptor (beta chain) sequence and its context. V lost 6 bases to trimming and J lost 3 bases; unmatched junction nucleotides: 5. The CDR3 runs to 13 residues. Germline CDR1 and CDR2: MNHNY and SVGAGI (reference sequence). The data stem from a study of cytomegalovirus exposure and HLA in healthy donors. Only in-frame clones appear in the TCRdb table, and some are missing; sequencing was by immunoSEQ multiplex PCR. The repertoire includes some 200,000 clones, about 90% of them detected once, and approximately 1% sits in the top ten. The sample comprised PBMCs. The TCR comes from a woman younger than 30 in good health and CMV-seronegative. The J gene is TRBJ2-7, the V gene TRBV6-6, with 7 bases identical to TRBD1. The CDR3 loop is CASRGTVNYEQYF. CDR3 sequence (DNA): TGTGCCAGCAGAGGGACAGTGAACTACGAGCAGTACTTC.